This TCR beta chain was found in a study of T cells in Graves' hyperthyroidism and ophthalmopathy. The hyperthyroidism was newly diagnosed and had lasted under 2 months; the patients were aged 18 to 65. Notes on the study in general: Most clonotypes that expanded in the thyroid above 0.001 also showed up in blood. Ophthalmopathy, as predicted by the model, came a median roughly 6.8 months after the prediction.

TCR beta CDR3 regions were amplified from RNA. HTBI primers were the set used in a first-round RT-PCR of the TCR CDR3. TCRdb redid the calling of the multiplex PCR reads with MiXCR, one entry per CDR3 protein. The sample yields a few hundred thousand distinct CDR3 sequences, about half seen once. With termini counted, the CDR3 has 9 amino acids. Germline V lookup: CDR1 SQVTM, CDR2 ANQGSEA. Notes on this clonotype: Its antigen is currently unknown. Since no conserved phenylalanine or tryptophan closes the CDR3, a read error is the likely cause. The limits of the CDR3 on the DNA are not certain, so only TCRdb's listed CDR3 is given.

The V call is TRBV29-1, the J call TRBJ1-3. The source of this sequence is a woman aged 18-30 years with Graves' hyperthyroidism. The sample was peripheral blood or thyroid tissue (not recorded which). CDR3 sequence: CSVELPWSA.